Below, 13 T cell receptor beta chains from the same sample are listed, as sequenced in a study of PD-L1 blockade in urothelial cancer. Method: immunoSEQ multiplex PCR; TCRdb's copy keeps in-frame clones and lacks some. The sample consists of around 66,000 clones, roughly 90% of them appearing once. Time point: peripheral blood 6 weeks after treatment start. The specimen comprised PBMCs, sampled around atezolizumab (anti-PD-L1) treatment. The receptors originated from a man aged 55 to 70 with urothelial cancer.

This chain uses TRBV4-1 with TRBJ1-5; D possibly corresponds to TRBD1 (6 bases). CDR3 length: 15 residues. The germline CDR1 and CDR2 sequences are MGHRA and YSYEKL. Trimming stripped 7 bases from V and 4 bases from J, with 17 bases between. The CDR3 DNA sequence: TGCGCCAGCAACCCCCGACTGGACAGAAATCAGCCCCAGCATTTT. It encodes CASNPRLDRNQPQHF.

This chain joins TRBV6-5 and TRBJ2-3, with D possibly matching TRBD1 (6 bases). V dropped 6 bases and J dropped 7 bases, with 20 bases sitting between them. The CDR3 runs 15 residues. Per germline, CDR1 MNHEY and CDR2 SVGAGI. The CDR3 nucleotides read TGTGCCAGCAGAAGGGACACCCCCTGGGGGAATACGCAGTATTTT. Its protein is CASRRDTPWGNTQYF.

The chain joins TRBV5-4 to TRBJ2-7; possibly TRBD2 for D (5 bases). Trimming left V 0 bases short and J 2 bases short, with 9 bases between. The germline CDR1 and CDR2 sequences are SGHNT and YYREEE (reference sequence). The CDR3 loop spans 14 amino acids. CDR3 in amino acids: CASSLAGLTYEQYF. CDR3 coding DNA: TGTGCCAGCAGCTTGGCAGGACTGACCTACGAGCAGTACTTC.

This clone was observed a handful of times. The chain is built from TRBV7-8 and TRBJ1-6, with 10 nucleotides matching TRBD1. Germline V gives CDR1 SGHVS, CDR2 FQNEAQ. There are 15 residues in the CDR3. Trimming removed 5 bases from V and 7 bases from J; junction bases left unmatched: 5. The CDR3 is CASSAQGQGNSPLHF. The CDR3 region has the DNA TGTGCCAGCAGCGCCCAGGGACAGGGGAATTCACCCCTCCACTTT.

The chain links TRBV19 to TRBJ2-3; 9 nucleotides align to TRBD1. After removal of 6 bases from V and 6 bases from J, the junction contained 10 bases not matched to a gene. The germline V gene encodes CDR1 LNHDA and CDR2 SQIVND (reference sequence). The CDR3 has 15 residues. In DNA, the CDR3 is TGTGCCAGTAGCCTGGACAGGGGAGTGTTCGATACGCAGTATTTT. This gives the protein CASSLDRGVFDTQYF. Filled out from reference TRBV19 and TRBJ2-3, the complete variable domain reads DGGITQSPKYLFRKEGQNVTLSCEQNLNHDAMYWYRQDPGQGLRLIYYSQIVNDFQKGDIAEGYSVSREKKESFPLTVTSAQKNPTAFYLCASSLDRGVFDTQYFGPGTRLTVL.

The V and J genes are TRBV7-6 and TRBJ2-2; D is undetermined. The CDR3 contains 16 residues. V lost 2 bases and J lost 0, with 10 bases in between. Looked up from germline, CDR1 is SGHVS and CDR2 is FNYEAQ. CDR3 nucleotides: TGTGCCAGCAGCTTAAGTATACAGCCGAACACCGGGGAGCTGTTTTTT. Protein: CASSLSIQPNTGELFF.

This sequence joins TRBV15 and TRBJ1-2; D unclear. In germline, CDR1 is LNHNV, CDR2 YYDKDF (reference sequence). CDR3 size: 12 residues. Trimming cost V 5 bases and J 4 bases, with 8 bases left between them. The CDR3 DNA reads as TGTGCCACCAGCCGGGCGGGCTATGGCTACACCTTC. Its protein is CATSRAGYGYTF.

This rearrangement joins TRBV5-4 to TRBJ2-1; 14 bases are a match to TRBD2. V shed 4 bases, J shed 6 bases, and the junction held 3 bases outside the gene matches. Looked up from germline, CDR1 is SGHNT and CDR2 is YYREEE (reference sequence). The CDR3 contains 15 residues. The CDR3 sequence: CASSRLAGGLNEQFF. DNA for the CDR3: TGTGCCAGCAGCAGACTAGCGGGAGGGCTCAATGAGCAGTTCTTC.

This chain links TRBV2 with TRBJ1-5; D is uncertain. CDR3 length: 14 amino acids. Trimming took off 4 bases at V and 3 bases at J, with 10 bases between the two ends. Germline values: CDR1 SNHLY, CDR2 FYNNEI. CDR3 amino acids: CASSVARLNQPQHF. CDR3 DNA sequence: TGTGCCAGCAGTGTGGCCAGGCTCAATCAGCCCCAGCATTTT.

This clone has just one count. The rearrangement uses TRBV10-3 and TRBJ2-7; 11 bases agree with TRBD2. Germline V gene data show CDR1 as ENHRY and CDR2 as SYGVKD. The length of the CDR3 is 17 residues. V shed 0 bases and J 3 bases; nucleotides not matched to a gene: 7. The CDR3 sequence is CAISESRTSGRDYEQYF. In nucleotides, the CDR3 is TGTGCCATCAGTGAGTCCCGGACTAGCGGGCGGGACTACGAGCAGTACTTC.

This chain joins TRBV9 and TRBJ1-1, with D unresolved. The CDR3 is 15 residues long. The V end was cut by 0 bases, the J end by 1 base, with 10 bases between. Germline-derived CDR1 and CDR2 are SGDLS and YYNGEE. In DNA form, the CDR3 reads TGTGCCAGCAGCGTAGTTCACGGGAGGAACACTGAAGCTTTCTTT. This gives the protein CASSVVHGRNTEAFF.

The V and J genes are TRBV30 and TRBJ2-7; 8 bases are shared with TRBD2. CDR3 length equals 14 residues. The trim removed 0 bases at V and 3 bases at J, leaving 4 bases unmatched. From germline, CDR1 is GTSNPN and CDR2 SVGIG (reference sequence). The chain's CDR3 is CAWSVGLAFYEQYF. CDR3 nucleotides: TGTGCCTGGAGTGTAGGACTAGCTTTCTACGAGCAGTACTTC.

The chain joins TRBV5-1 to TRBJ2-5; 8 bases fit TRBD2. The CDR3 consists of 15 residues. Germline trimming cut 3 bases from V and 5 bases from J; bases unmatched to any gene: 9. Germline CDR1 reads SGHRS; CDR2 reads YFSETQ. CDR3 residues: CASSSPVAGGETQYF. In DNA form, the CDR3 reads TGCGCCAGCAGCTCCCCTGTGGCGGGAGGCGAGACCCAGTACTTC.